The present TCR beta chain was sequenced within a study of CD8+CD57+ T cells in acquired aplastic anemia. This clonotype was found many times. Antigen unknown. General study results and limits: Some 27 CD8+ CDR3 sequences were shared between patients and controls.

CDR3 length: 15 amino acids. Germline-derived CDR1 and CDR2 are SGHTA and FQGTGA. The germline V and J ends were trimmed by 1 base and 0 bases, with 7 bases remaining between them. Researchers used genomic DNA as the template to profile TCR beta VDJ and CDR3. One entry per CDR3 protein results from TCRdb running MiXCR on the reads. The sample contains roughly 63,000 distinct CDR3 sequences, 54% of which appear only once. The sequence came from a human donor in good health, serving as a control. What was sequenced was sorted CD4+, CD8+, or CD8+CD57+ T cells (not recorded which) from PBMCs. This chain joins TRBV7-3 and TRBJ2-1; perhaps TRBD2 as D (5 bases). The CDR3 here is CASSLMGSSYNEQFF. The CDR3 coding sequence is TGTGCCAGCAGCTTAATGGGGAGCTCCTACAATGAGCAGTTCTTC.